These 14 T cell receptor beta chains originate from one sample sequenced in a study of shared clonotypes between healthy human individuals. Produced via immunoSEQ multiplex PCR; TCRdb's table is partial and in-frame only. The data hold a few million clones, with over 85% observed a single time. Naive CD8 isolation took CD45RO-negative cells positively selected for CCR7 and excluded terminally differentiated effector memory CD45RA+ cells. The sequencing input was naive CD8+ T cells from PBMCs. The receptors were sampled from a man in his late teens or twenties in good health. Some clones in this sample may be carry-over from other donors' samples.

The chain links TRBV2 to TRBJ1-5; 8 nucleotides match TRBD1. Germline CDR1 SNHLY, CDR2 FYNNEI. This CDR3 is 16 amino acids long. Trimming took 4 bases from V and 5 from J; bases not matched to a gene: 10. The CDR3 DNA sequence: TGTGCCAGCAGTGGATCTACGGACAGGGTAGATCAGCCCCAGCATTTT. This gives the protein CASSGSTDRVDQPQHF.

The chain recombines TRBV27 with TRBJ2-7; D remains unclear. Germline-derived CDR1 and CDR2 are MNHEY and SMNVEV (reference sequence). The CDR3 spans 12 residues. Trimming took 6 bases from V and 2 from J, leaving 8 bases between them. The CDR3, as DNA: TGTGCCAGCAGCCGAGATACCTACGAGCAGTACTTC. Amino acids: CASSRDTYEQYF.

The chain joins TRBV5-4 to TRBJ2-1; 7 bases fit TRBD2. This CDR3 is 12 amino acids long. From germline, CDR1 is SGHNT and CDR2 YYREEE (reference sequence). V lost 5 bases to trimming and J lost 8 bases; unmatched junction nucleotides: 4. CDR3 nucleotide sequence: TGTGCCAGCAGGCTCAGCGGGGATGAGCAGTTCTTC. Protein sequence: CASRLSGDEQFF. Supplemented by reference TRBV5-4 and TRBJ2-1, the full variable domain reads ETGVTQSPTHLIKTRGQQVTLRCSSQSGHNTVSWYQQALGQGPQFIFQYYREEENGRGNFPPRFSGLQFPNYSSELNVNALELDDSALYLCASRLSGDEQFFGPGTRLTVL.

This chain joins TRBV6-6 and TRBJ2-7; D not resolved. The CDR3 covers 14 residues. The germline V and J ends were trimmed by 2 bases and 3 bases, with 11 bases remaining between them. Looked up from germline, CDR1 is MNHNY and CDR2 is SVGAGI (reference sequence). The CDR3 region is CASSYGLNSYEQYF. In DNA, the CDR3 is TGTGCCAGCAGTTACGGTCTCAATAGCTACGAGCAGTACTTC.

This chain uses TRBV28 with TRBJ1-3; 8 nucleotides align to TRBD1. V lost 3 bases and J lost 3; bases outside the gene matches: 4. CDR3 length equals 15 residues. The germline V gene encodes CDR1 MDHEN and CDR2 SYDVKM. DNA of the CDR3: TGTGCCAGCAGTTTGGACAGGGCGGTTGGAAACACCATATATTTT. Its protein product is CASSLDRAVGNTIYF.

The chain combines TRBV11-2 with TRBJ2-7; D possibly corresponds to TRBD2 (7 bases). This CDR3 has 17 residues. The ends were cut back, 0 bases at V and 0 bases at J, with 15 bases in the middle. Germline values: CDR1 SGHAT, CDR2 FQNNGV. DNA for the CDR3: TGTGCCAGCAGCTTAGATCGTCGGGGGGCCGACTCCTACGAGCAGTACTTC. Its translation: CASSLDRRGADSYEQYF.

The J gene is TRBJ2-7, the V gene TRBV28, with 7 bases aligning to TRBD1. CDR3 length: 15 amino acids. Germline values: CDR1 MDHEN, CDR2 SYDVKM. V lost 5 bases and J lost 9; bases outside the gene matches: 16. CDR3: CASSRQGVPLGVQYF. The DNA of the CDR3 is TGTGCCAGCAGTCGCCAGGGGGTTCCCCTGGGTGTGCAGTACTTC.

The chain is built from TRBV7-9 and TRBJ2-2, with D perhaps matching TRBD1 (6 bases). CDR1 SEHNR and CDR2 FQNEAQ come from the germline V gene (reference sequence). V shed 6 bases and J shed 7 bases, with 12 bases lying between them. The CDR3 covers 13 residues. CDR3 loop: CASRGALFGELFF. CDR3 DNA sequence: TGTGCCAGCAGGGGGGCCCTCTTCGGGGAGCTGTTTTTT.

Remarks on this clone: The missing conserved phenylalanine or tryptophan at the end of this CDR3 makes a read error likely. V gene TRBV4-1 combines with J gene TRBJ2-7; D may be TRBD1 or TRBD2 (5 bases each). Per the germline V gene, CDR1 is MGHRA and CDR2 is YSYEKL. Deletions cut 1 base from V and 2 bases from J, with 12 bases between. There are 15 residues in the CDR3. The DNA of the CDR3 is TGCGCCAGCAGCCAAGCACCAGGGCGGGCCTACGAGCAGTACCTC. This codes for CASSQAPGRAYEQYL.

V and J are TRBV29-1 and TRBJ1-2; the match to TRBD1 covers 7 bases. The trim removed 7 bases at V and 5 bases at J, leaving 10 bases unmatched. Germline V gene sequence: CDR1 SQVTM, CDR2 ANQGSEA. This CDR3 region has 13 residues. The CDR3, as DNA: TGCAGCGCTCCTCGCGAACAGGGGTATGGCTACACCTTC. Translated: CSAPREQGYGYTF.

In DNA form, the CDR3 reads TGTGCCACCATGGACACATCCTACGAGCAGTACTTC. Its protein is CATMDTSYEQYF. The V call is TRBV28, the J call TRBJ2-7; TRBD1 might be the D (5 bases). This CDR3 comprises 12 residues. With 10 bases removed from V and 1 base from J, the gap between germline ends came to 11 bases. Germline V gives CDR1 MDHEN, CDR2 SYDVKM.

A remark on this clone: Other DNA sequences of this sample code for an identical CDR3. CDR3 DNA sequence: TGTGCCAGCAGTTTAACAGGGGGAAACTATGGCTACACCTTC. This encodes CASSLTGGNYGYTF. The chain combines TRBV28 with TRBJ1-2, with TRBD1 matching 8 bases. V lost 2 bases and J lost 2; bases outside the gene matches: 1. CDR1 is MDHEN and CDR2 is SYDVKM in the germline V gene. The CDR3 runs to 14 residues.

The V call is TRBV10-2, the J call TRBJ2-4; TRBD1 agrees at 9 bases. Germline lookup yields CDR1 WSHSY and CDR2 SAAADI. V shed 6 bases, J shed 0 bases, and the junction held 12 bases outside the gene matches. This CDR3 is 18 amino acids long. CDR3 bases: TGCGCCAGCAGAGAGACAGGGGGATCGGAAAGAGCCAAAAACATTCAGTACTTC. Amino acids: CASRETGGSERAKNIQYF.

The CDR3 sequence is CASSLLVWGPDGELFF. The CDR3 DNA follows: TGTGCCAGCAGTTTATTGGTCTGGGGACCTGACGGGGAGCTGTTTTTT. The rearrangement uses TRBV27 and TRBJ2-2; TRBD1 or TRBD2 may be the D gene (5 bases each). The germline CDR1 and CDR2 sequences are MNHEY and SMNVEV (reference sequence). Trimming pared 1 base from V and 7 bases from J, leaving 16 bases between. CDR3 length equals 16 residues.